Listed below are T cell receptor beta chains from one sample, sequenced in a study of blood T cell repertoires in COVID-19. The protocol was immunoSEQ multiplex PCR, while the TCRdb copy is restricted to in-frame clones and leaves out a portion. Of 85,000 to 90,000 clones listed, 80% to 90% are singletons. Sample: peripheral blood. These receptors all come from a man older than 75 with active or convalescent COVID-19. The CDR3 runs from the conserved cysteine through the conserved F or W. Fields, in order: D gene, J gene, clone size, V gene, CDR3 protein, CDR3 DNA. A D gene is named only where the DNA matches it firmly. Part of the rows lack a size; the others show once, few, many or a class for expanded clones.

. | TRBJ2-3 | . | TRBV5-1 | CASSPLGGGGTDTQYF | TGCGCCAGCAGCCCGCTCGGAGGGGGCGGCACAGATACGCAGTATTTT
. | TRBJ2-1 | . | TRBV2 | CASSEGRSSYNEQFF | TGTGCCAGCAGTGAAGGAAGGAGTTCCTACAATGAGCAGTTCTTC
. | TRBJ2-5 | . | TRBV5-1 | CASSLAGTSQETQYF | TGCGCCAGCAGCTTGGCCGGGACATCCCAAGAGACCCAGTACTTC
. | TRBJ1-6 | . | TRBV7-2 | CASSYAGTSPPPLHF | TGTGCCAGCAGCTACGCCGGGACTTCCCCCCCACCCCTCCACTTT
TRBD2 | TRBJ2-3 | . | TRBV7-9 | CASSFWGGRVSTDTQYF | TGTGCCAGCAGCTTTTGGGGCGGGAGAGTAAGCACAGATACGCAGTATTTT
TRBD2 | TRBJ2-2 | . | TRBV7-2 | CASSLSSGLPPGELFF | TGTGCCAGCAGCTTGTCTAGCGGGCTACCCCCCGGGGAGCTGTTTTTT
. | TRBJ2-1 | . | TRBV7-2 | CASSLARYNEQFF | TGTGCCAGCAGCTTAGCCCGGTACAATGAGCAGTTCTTC
. | TRBJ1-2 | . | TRBV27 | CASSFLSSESGYTF | TGTGCCAGCAGTTTTTTATCCTCGGAGTCGGGCTACACCTTC
. | TRBJ2-7 | . | TRBV11-2 | CASRFSGRGAYEQYF | TGTGCCAGCAGGTTTTCCGGCAGGGGCGCCTACGAGCAGTACTTC
. | TRBJ2-1 | once | TRBV5-6 | CASSLVRDFYNEQFF | TGTGCCAGCAGCTTGGTGCGGGATTTCTACAATGAGCAGTTCTTC
TRBD1 | TRBJ1-1 | . | TRBV19 | CASSTNRGRTTEAFF | TGTGCCAGTAGTACTAACAGGGGGCGGACCACTGAAGCTTTCTTT
TRBD1 | TRBJ1-3 | . | TRBV10-3 | CANLQGNYGNTIYF | TGTGCCAACCTACAGGGGAACTATGGAAACACCATATATTTT
. | TRBJ1-2 | . | TRBV5-1 | CASSPHPPRQHYTF | TGCGCCAGCAGCCCGCACCCACCTCGACAGCACTACACCTTC
. | TRBJ1-2 | . | TRBV9 | CASSVARDSSYGYTF | TGTGCCAGCAGCGTAGCCCGAGACTCTTCTTATGGCTACACCTTC
. | TRBJ1-1 | . | TRBV7-3 | CASSLQMNTEAFF | TGTGCCAGCAGCCTGCAGATGAACACTGAAGCTTTCTTT
. | TRBJ2-5 | . | TRBV5-1 | CASSLSARGETQYF | TGCGCCAGCAGCTTGTCCGCCAGGGGAGAGACCCAGTACTTC
TRBD2 | TRBJ2-5 | . | TRBV18 | CASSPAGVFKTQYF | TGTGCCAGCTCACCAGCGGGAGTCTTTAAGACCCAGTACTTC